This is a list of T cell receptor beta chains from one sample in a study of blood T cell repertoires in COVID-19. The method was immunoSEQ multiplex PCR; TCRdb's version includes in-frame clones alone and lacks a portion of them. The table has tens of thousands of clones, around 88% seen once. The specimen was peripheral blood. The receptors here all came from a human donor in a cohort sampled during active COVID-19. Both conserved end residues are part of each CDR3. A D gene is named only where the DNA matches it firmly. Part of the rows lack a size; the others show once, few, many or a class for expanded clones.

v_gene: TRBV18; d_gene: TRBD1; len: 16; j_gene: TRBJ1-1; abundance: .; CDR3aa: CASSPTTGAMNTEAFF; CDR3nt: TGTGCCAGCTCACCTACCACAGGGGCGATGAACACTGAAGCTTTCTTT
v_gene: TRBV12-3/TRBV12-4; d_gene: .; len: 13; j_gene: TRBJ2-5; abundance: .; CDR3aa: CASSQRRGETQYF; CDR3nt: TGTGCCAGCAGTCAGCGCCGGGGAGAGACCCAGTACTTC
v_gene: TRBV4-1; d_gene: .; len: 16; j_gene: TRBJ2-1; abundance: .; CDR3aa: CASSQGGLALGNEQFF; CDR3nt: TGCGCCAGCAGCCAAGGGGGGCTAGCTCTCGGGAATGAGCAGTTCTTC
v_gene: TRBV27; d_gene: TRBD2; len: 14; j_gene: TRBJ2-7; abundance: .; CDR3aa: CASRNGGVPYEQYF; CDR3nt: TGTGCCAGCAGGAACGGGGGGGTACCCTACGAGCAGTACTTC
v_gene: TRBV9; d_gene: TRBD2; len: 14; j_gene: TRBJ2-3; abundance: .; CDR3aa: CASSRISGRDTQYF; CDR3nt: TGTGCCAGCAGCCGTATTAGCGGGAGGGATACGCAGTATTTT
v_gene: TRBV4-3; d_gene: .; len: 16; j_gene: TRBJ1-5; abundance: .; CDR3aa: CASSQDLTFSNQPQHF; CDR3nt: TGCGCCAGCAGCCAAGATCTGACATTTAGCAATCAGCCCCAGCATTTT
v_gene: TRBV18; d_gene: .; len: 12; j_gene: TRBJ2-3; abundance: .; CDR3aa: CASSPILDTQYF; CDR3nt: TGTGCCAGCTCACCAATCCTGGATACGCAGTATTTT
v_gene: TRBV13; d_gene: TRBD1; len: 16; j_gene: TRBJ1-2; abundance: .; CDR3aa: CASSAPGQLRDYGYTF; CDR3nt: TGTGCCAGCAGCGCTCCGGGACAGCTGAGAGACTATGGCTACACCTTC
v_gene: TRBV11-3; d_gene: TRBD1; len: 14; j_gene: TRBJ2-7; abundance: .; CDR3aa: CASSFGTGIYEQYF; CDR3nt: TGTGCCAGCAGCTTCGGGACAGGGATATACGAGCAGTACTTC
v_gene: TRBV27; d_gene: .; len: 12; j_gene: TRBJ2-1; abundance: .; CDR3aa: CASSFPDNEQFF; CDR3nt: TGTGCCAGCAGTTTCCCCGACAATGAGCAGTTCTTC
v_gene: TRBV12-3/TRBV12-4; d_gene: TRBD1; len: 13; j_gene: TRBJ1-2; abundance: .; CDR3aa: CASRRQGNYGYTF; CDR3nt: TGTGCCAGCAGGCGACAGGGGAACTATGGCTACACCTTC
v_gene: TRBV7-9; d_gene: .; len: 15; j_gene: TRBJ2-1; abundance: .; CDR3aa: CASSSGTGVYNEQFF; CDR3nt: TGTGCCAGCAGCTCAGGCACAGGAGTTTACAATGAGCAGTTCTTC
v_gene: TRBV7-8; d_gene: .; len: 16; j_gene: TRBJ2-2; abundance: .; CDR3aa: CASSLGVTSWTGELFF; CDR3nt: TGTGCCAGCAGCTTAGGAGTCACCTCGTGGACCGGGGAGCTGTTTTTT
v_gene: TRBV2; d_gene: .; len: 13; j_gene: TRBJ1-1; abundance: .; CDR3aa: CASSGGRNTEAFF; CDR3nt: TGTGCCAGCAGTGGAGGTCGGAACACTGAAGCTTTCTTT
v_gene: TRBV27; d_gene: .; len: 15; j_gene: TRBJ2-3; abundance: once; CDR3aa: CASSLQVDSTDTQYF; CDR3nt: TGTGCCAGCAGTTTGCAGGTCGATAGCACAGATACGCAGTATTTT
v_gene: TRBV18; d_gene: .; len: 16; j_gene: TRBJ1-3; abundance: .; CDR3aa: CASSPVRGLGGNTIYF; CDR3nt: TGTGCCAGCTCACCGGTGCGGGGTCTGGGTGGAAACACCATATATTTT
v_gene: TRBV7-3; d_gene: .; len: 11; j_gene: TRBJ2-3; abundance: .; CDR3aa: CASSPGYTQYF; CDR3nt: TGTGCCAGCAGCCCGGGTTATACGCAGTATTTT
v_gene: TRBV11-2; d_gene: TRBD2; len: 16; j_gene: TRBJ2-5; abundance: .; CDR3aa: CASSVGTSGAQETQYF; CDR3nt: TGTGCCAGCAGCGTGGGGACTAGCGGAGCTCAAGAGACCCAGTACTTC
v_gene: TRBV28; d_gene: TRBD2; len: 17; j_gene: TRBJ2-3; abundance: .; CDR3aa: CASSPKGLAGAVDTQYF; CDR3nt: TGTGCCAGCAGTCCCAAGGGACTAGCGGGAGCCGTAGATACGCAGTATTTT
v_gene: TRBV11-2; d_gene: .; len: 13; j_gene: TRBJ1-3; abundance: .; CDR3aa: CASSSLLRNTIYF; CDR3nt: TGTGCCAGCAGCTCCCTATTGAGAAACACCATATATTTT
v_gene: TRBV4-1; d_gene: TRBD1; len: 14; j_gene: TRBJ2-1; abundance: .; CDR3aa: CASSHPYRGREQFF; CDR3nt: TGCGCCAGCAGCCATCCCTACAGGGGAAGGGAGCAGTTCTTC
v_gene: TRBV5-6; d_gene: .; len: 13; j_gene: TRBJ1-2; abundance: .; CDR3aa: CASRADSVYGYTF; CDR3nt: TGTGCCAGCAGGGCAGACAGCGTCTATGGCTACACCTTC
v_gene: TRBV6-5; d_gene: TRBD1; len: 14; j_gene: TRBJ2-1; abundance: .; CDR3aa: CASLRDRGNNEQFF; CDR3nt: TGTGCCAGCCTCAGGGACAGGGGTAACAATGAGCAGTTCTTC
v_gene: TRBV7-9; d_gene: .; len: 14; j_gene: TRBJ1-4; abundance: .; CDR3aa: CASSLGGAPGELFF; CDR3nt: TGTGCCAGCAGTCTAGGGGGTGCTCCAGGGGAACTGTTTTTT
v_gene: TRBV5-1; d_gene: .; len: 14; j_gene: TRBJ2-7; abundance: .; CDR3aa: CASSLSTGTGEQYF; CDR3nt: TGCGCCAGCAGCTTATCTACGGGGACTGGCGAGCAGTACTTC
v_gene: TRBV29-1; d_gene: TRBD1; len: 14; j_gene: TRBJ2-7; abundance: once; CDR3aa: CSVEVGQGGYEQYF; CDR3nt: TGCAGCGTTGAAGTTGGACAGGGTGGGTACGAGCAGTACTTC
v_gene: TRBV4-1; d_gene: .; len: 15; j_gene: TRBJ1-5; abundance: .; CDR3aa: CASSQESRGNQPQHF; CDR3nt: TGCGCCAGCAGCCAAGAGAGCCGGGGAAATCAGCCCCAGCATTTT
v_gene: TRBV7-3; d_gene: .; len: 14; j_gene: TRBJ2-5; abundance: .; CDR3aa: CASSLAGIQETQYF; CDR3nt: TGTGCCAGCAGCTTGGCGGGGATCCAAGAGACCCAGTACTTC
v_gene: TRBV29-1; d_gene: .; len: 12; j_gene: TRBJ2-1; abundance: .; CDR3aa: CSVARGDNEQFF; CDR3nt: TGCAGCGTTGCCAGGGGGGACAATGAGCAGTTCTTC
v_gene: TRBV7-6; d_gene: .; len: 14; j_gene: TRBJ2-5; abundance: .; CDR3aa: CASSLASAQETQYF; CDR3nt: TGTGCCAGCAGCTTGGCCAGCGCCCAAGAGACCCAGTACTTC
v_gene: TRBV7-2; d_gene: .; len: 13; j_gene: TRBJ2-7; abundance: .; CDR3aa: CASSSQLGYEQYF; CDR3nt: TGTGCCAGCAGCTCCCAACTAGGTTACGAGCAGTACTTC
v_gene: TRBV10-3; d_gene: .; len: 12; j_gene: TRBJ2-7; abundance: .; CDR3aa: CAIRGESYEQYF; CDR3nt: TGTGCCATCAGGGGAGAGTCCTACGAGCAGTACTTC
v_gene: TRBV5-6; d_gene: TRBD1; len: 15; j_gene: TRBJ2-7; abundance: .; CDR3aa: CASSLVQGAGNRQYF; CDR3nt: TGTGCCAGCAGCTTAGTACAGGGGGCGGGTAATAGACAGTACTTC
v_gene: TRBV9; d_gene: .; len: 12; j_gene: TRBJ2-1; abundance: .; CDR3aa: CASSVVYNEQFF; CDR3nt: TGTGCCAGCAGCGTAGTATACAATGAGCAGTTCTTC
v_gene: TRBV29-1; d_gene: .; len: 12; j_gene: TRBJ1-5; abundance: .; CDR3aa: CSAGTADQPQHF; CDR3nt: TGCAGCGCCGGGACTGCAGATCAGCCCCAGCATTTT
v_gene: TRBV27; d_gene: TRBD2; len: 14; j_gene: TRBJ2-7; abundance: .; CDR3aa: CASSQREGPYEQYF; CDR3nt: TGTGCCAGCAGTCAGCGGGAGGGCCCCTACGAGCAGTACTTC
v_gene: TRBV28; d_gene: TRBD1; len: 15; j_gene: TRBJ2-7; abundance: .; CDR3aa: CATSEPGQGTNEQYF; CDR3nt: TGTGCCACAAGCGAACCGGGACAGGGGACCAACGAGCAGTACTTC
v_gene: TRBV10-2; d_gene: .; len: 15; j_gene: TRBJ1-2; abundance: once; CDR3aa: CASSEGWRAINGYTF; CDR3nt: TGCGCCAGCAGTGAAGGATGGAGAGCTATCAATGGCTACACCTTC
v_gene: TRBV20-1; d_gene: TRBD2; len: 15; j_gene: TRBJ2-1; abundance: .; CDR3aa: CSASSAREIRNEQFF; CDR3nt: TGCAGTGCTAGTTCCGCGCGGGAGATTAGAAATGAGCAGTTCTTC
v_gene: TRBV9; d_gene: .; len: 13; j_gene: TRBJ1-5; abundance: once; CDR3aa: CASSVDQGQPQHF; CDR3nt: TGTGCCAGCAGCGTAGATCAGGGGCAGCCCCAGCATTTT
v_gene: TRBV18; d_gene: TRBD2; len: 20; j_gene: TRBJ2-3; abundance: .; CDR3aa: CASSLVNPRTSGRASDTQYF; CDR3nt: TGTGCCAGCTCACTAGTAAACCCTCGGACTAGCGGGAGGGCGTCAGATACGCAGTATTTT
v_gene: TRBV28; d_gene: .; len: 13; j_gene: TRBJ1-2; abundance: .; CDR3aa: CASSLWPGNGYTF; CDR3nt: TGTGCCAGCAGTTTATGGCCAGGGAATGGCTACACCTTC
v_gene: TRBV12-3/TRBV12-4; d_gene: TRBD2; len: 13; j_gene: TRBJ2-7; abundance: .; CDR3aa: CASSSREAYEQYF; CDR3nt: TGTGCCAGCAGTTCGCGGGAGGCCTACGAGCAGTACTTC